This record concerns one TCR beta chain sequence. It lacks a known antigen. Within one base of it there is no much larger clone, and no base qualities were kept. There are 13 amino acids in the CDR3, from cysteine to phenylalanine inclusive. Here the CDR3 DNA is all that survives: 39 bases in frame from base 1. From a lookup of the germline V gene (reference sequence), CDR1 and CDR2 are MNHNY and SVGAGI. V and J are truncated by 5 bases and 6 bases respectively, leaving an intervening sequence of 14 bases. This sample was included in a study of cytomegalovirus exposure and HLA in healthy donors (dated by TCRdb to about 2017). Background on the whole study: According to an earlier analysis of 587 of the donors, 150 million to 200 million T cells yielded 120 million or so unique TCR beta sequences and around 300 Gb of sequence data. A later genetic analysis used genome-wide SNP genotypes for about 60% of the roughly 700 donors, treating that subset as a discovery cohort. Every repertoire in the discovery cohort had been generated on one and the same sequencing platform. An early release covering over 500 HLA-typed donors comprised 300 to 350 gigabases of sequencing data and tens of millions of unique TCR sequences. On average, around 240,000 unique TCR beta nucleotide sequences were sequenced per donor among about 400 genotyped donors of the cohort, with around 19% of those sequences being non-productive. Rather than using new phenotypic data, the later analysis identified candidate immune exposures from TCR beta sequences and from how often those sequences occurred across donors. In a later analysis, previously published TCR beta repertoires from 600 to 850 donors were re-analyzed and high-resolution HLA genotyping was added so that TCR occurrence patterns could be studied. In an earlier analysis of 550 to 700 of the donors, high-throughput TCR beta sequencing was used to judge whether each TCR beta V gene segment behaved as functional or pseudogenic. The number of donors typed differed by locus, with 629-630 for A, B, C, DRB1 and DQB1, 522 for DQA1, about 610 for DPA1, and some 470 for DPB1. The genetic ancestry cluster associated with self-reported Caucasian donors included 81% of the roughly 360 genotyped donors. In addition to the first cohort of 650 to 750 subjects, a separate validation cohort of 120 different subjects was used. Donor age, sex, ethnicity and CMV serostatus were collected together with the repertoire data. The study aimed to test whether cataloging public T cell receptors could reveal signatures of past pathogen exposure. The study used immunosequencing to profile the T cell repertoires of under 700 subjects and linked those repertoires to cytomegalovirus serostatus. HLA typing covered class I and class II loci at four-digit resolution. Several DR-DQ haplotypes were handled as single units for association and clustering, since linkage in the cohort was strong. To predict cytomegalovirus infection status, the study combined high-throughput TCR immunosequencing, statistical association of individual TCRs with disease status, and machine learning. The research as a whole found: A later analysis found that HLA-associated TCR beta chains were more clonally expanded and had lower generation probabilities than equally common non-associated chains. A later genetic analysis reported fewer N-insertions in productive TCRs among donors in an Asian-associated ancestry cluster than the roughly 690-donor mean. When HLA alleles, especially DR and DQ, strongly co-occurred, TCR associations were difficult to assign to individual alleles. In vitro tests confirmed that a few of the cytomegalovirus-associated TCR beta chains recognize cytomegalovirus antigens. An earlier analysis of approximately 590 of the donors showed that most TCR beta V segments appeared in productive rearrangements either about 87% or about 30% of the time, which broadly matched IMGT annotations. The presence/absence analyses assumed that sequencing depth was roughly uniform across donors, and that assumption may not be true. The sequencing pipeline was judged likely to have produced a cluster of highly shared sequence variants as a technical artifact. A later analysis reported that several top co-occurrence clusters appeared linked to parvovirus B19, influenza, CMV and Epstein-Barr virus. The cohort was sequenced for TCR beta chains only, and without alpha or paired-chain data the features that could be detected were limited. V-gene and J-gene trimming of TCR beta chains was associated with a missense DCLRE1C variant in a later genetic analysis, and the association was replicated in an independent cohort. In a later analysis, most CMV-associated TCR beta chains were found to appear HLA-restricted, with HLA associations seemingly driven largely by CMV exposure. Correlated functional status among segregating V segments might reflect linkage disequilibrium, but an unknown experimental factor could not be ruled out. CMV serostatus was the only immune exposure information available for the cohort. The earlier analysis of almost 600 of the donors excluded about 16 rarely observed V segments, including chromosome 9 orphons, because counts were too low. The study listed 150 to 200 TCR beta chains as associated with cytomegalovirus. In a later analysis, 16,951 TCR beta sequences were associated with specific HLA alleles at a false discovery rate of 0.05. Some IMGT-functional V segments, including TRBV6-2 and TRBV6-3, could not be told apart with the 87-base-pair reads, so those segments were excluded. In both the original and validation cohorts, the classifier was reported to diagnose cytomegalovirus status with high specificity and sensitivity. In a later analysis, the rate of TCR association differed among HLA loci, with DRB1 alleles having the most associated TCRs and HLA-C alleles having the fewest. Across donors, most TCR sequences were observed very rarely, whereas some public TCRs were present in many individuals. A further reported finding was that TCR beta sequences accurately predicted the HLA-A and HLA-B alleles for most subjects in the first cohort. The authors suggested that the approach could potentially be generalized to other disease states and immunological phenotypes. Because some donors lacked HLA typing at each locus, the association tests relied only on the typed subset.

In total, roughly 670 healthy bone marrow donors made up the cohort. Cohort members were all nominally healthy when sampled, although unrecorded immune exposures were likely present. The donor tested CMV seronegative, placing the donor among the 350 to 400 seronegative members of the cohort. Each donor provided a peripheral blood sample, and peripheral blood mononuclear cells were used for TCR beta sequencing. The Qiagen DNeasy Blood Extraction Kit was used to extract genomic DNA from the blood cell samples. Receptor amplification or capture employed the immunoSEQ multiplex PCR assay. The multiplex PCR relied on a mix of 60 forward primers for TCR Vbeta segments and 13 reverse primers for TCR Jbeta segments. A multiplex PCR assay on genomic DNA amplified the CDR3 region of rearranged TCR beta genes. The Illumina HiSeq System was used to sequence the amplified TCR beta libraries as 87-base-pair reads. Processing in the source paper ran as follows. Across the 666 repertoires, a later analysis counted approximately 83 million unique TCR beta chains, roughly 11 million of which were shared by at least two donors. To remove PCR and sequencing errors, raw reads were error-corrected and collapsed into unique sequences using a nearest-neighbor algorithm that merged closely related sequences. V, D and J gene segments were assigned by aligning CDR3 sequences to IMGT reference sequences. Each retained sequence needed at least a six-nucleotide match to both a V gene segment and a J gene segment. A rearrangement counted as productive if the CDR3 had no stop codons and remained in frame with V and J, and every other rearrangement counted as non-productive. CDR3 was defined by IMGT convention, running from the second conserved V-encoded cysteine to the conserved J-encoded phenylalanine. The earlier analysis of about 570 of the donors excluded any sequence lacking an unambiguous match to a single V gene segment. An earlier analysis of 587 of the donors called V segments functional above 56.7% productive rearrangements and segregating when the between-donor standard deviation exceeded 5%. A statistical classification framework was built to diagnose cytomegalovirus status from the catalog of TCR beta chain sequences. In a later analysis, TCR nucleotide sequences were compared against IMGT/GENE-DB human TR gene sequences so that V and J genes could be assigned. A later analysis assigned CDR3 sequences and most-parsimonious VDJ recombination scenarios with the TCRdist pipeline. In a later analysis, each TCR beta chain was defined by its CDR3 amino acid sequence together with its V-gene family, and reads lacking a unique V-gene family were excluded. As a way to deal with suspected cross-contamination and a sequencing artifact, a later analysis dropped approximately 570 nucleotide sequences that were highly shared and had low generation probability. A later analysis calculated a clonal expansion index for each public chain from normalized within-repertoire ranks of inferred template counts. A later analysis computed generation probabilities with a VDJ recombination model fitted to out-of-frame rearrangements, and checked the results against IGoR. A later analysis scored TCR-TCR, TCR-HLA and TCR-CMV co-occurrence with hypergeometric tests, applying a repertoire-size bias correction to TCR pairs. To estimate false discovery rates, a later analysis permuted the HLA or CMV assignments 20 times. A later analysis grouped co-occurring TCRs with DBSCAN, adding TCRdist sequence similarity when clustering within HLA-allele-positive subsets. Repertoires with fewer than 30,000 or more than 120,000 public chains, plus five repertoires with anomalous nucleotide sharing, were excluded from co-occurrence clustering. Here the immuneACCESS table is served through TCRdb, limited to in-frame sequences with V and J called. Missing clones are a known gap in these copies; in checked studies unresolved V genes cover under half, and the rest lacks a known reason. The DNA gave D and trimming, while V, J and clone size come from that table. A total of approximately 89,000 clones appear in this sample, over 60% of them only once. Clones ranked in the top ten supply around 3.4% of the sample.

The material sequenced was PBMCs. This TCR derives from a man aged 25-45 years in good health and CMV-seronegative. In this chain, TRBV6-6 is recombined with TRBJ2-7; the D segment could be TRBD1, given 6 matching bases. The CDR3 here reads CASSLTTGGEQYF. In nucleotides, the sequence is TGTGCCAGCAGTCTCACGACAGGAGGCGAGCAGTACTTC.